This entry is about one T cell receptor (beta chain). The data are from a study of blood T cell repertoires in COVID-19. Looking at the study overall: Sources were T cells, B-cell-depleted T cells, or PBMCs; the material itself was cDNA or gDNA.

The trim removed 4 bases at V and 2 bases at J, leaving 8 bases unmatched. This CDR3 comprises 15 residues. Germline CDR1 reads MDHEN; CDR2 reads SYDVKM. Under the authors' procedure: For nucleated cells, counts were estimated from reference gene primer amplification. Clones were read by immunoSEQ multiplex PCR, and TCRdb kept only the in-frame ones, dropping some. From that table come the V and J calls and clone size; the DNA was used to work out D and trimming. Of roughly 140,000 clones listed, almost 90% are singletons. The receptor comes from a man in his fifties with active or convalescent COVID-19. Sequences were obtained from peripheral blood. The chain carries TRBV28 and TRBJ2-7; 7 nucleotides align to TRBD2. In DNA, the CDR3 is TGTGCCAGCAGTTCCCCGGGGAGGGTCCCCTACGAGCAGTACTTC. Residues: CASSSPGRVPYEQYF.